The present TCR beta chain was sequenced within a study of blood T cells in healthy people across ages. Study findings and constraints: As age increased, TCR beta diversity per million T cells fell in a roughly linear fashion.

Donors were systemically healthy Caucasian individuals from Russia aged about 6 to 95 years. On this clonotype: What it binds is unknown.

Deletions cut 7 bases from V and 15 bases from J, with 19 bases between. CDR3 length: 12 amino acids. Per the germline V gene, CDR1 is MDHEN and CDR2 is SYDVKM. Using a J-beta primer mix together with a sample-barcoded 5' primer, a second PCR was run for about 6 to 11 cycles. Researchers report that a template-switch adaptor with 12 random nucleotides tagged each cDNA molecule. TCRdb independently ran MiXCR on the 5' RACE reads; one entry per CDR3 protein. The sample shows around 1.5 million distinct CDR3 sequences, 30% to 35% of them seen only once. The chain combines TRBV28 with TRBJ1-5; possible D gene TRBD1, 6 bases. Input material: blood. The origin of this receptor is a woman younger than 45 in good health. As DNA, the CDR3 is TGTGCCAGCACCCCTCGAGGGGGGGCCGGGCATTTT. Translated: CASTPRGGAGHF.